What follows describes a single T cell receptor (beta chain). The data derive from a study of blood T cell repertoires in COVID-19. Study in general: The origin of the acute and convalescent COVID-19 samples was the United States, Italy and Spain.

All recovered Cohort 3 donors got two negative PCRs, got clearance, or saw symptom resolution. How the authors handled the data: Nucleated cell counts were estimated from reference gene primer amplification. Generated by immunoSEQ multiplex PCR, the TCRdb table keeps only in-frame clones and is missing some. The DNA gave D and trimming, while V, J and clone size come from that table. The data show 320,000 or so clones, about 90% seen once. The CDR3 is 14 amino acids. V shed 0 bases and J shed 5 bases, with 11 bases lying between them. Per germline, CDR1 MNHEY and CDR2 SVGEGT. The TCR comes from a woman aged 30 to 39 who had recovered from COVID-19. The sequenced sample was PBMCs or T cells enriched from blood (not recorded which). V usage is TRBV6-2 or TRBV6-3 and J usage is TRBJ2-7; D gene unclear. CDR3 in DNA: TGTGCCAGCAGTTACTCGCAACAGAGCAACGAGCAGTACTTC. Protein: CASSYSQQSNEQYF.